The entry that follows covers one T cell receptor (beta chain) sequence. What it binds is unknown. This CDR3 contains 14 residues. Trimming cost V 6 bases and J 5 bases, with 16 bases left between them. Germline V gives CDR1 SNHLY, CDR2 FYNNEI. Each pre-culture CD4+ sample aimed for hundreds of thousands of T cell genomes at deep resolution. This table comes from immunoSEQ multiplex PCR, and its TCRdb copy is limited to in-frame clones, with some not included. The data show over 60,000 clones, with around 80% seen just once and roughly 1.5% held by the top ten. The data stem from a study of T cell repertoires and HLA-DP antigens. Study information: Average DNA input: roughly 0.2 ug for CD137+CD4+ sorts, around 1.3 ug pre-culture.

This receptor was taken from a man in his sixties in good health and CMV-seronegative. The rearrangement joins TRBV2 to TRBJ1-2; D might be TRBD1 (5 bases). The sample consisted of CD4+ T cells from PBMCs. CDR3 DNA sequence: TGTGCCAGCAGGGTACAGGTCGTGGCTTATGGCTACACCTTC. This encodes CASRVQVVAYGYTF.